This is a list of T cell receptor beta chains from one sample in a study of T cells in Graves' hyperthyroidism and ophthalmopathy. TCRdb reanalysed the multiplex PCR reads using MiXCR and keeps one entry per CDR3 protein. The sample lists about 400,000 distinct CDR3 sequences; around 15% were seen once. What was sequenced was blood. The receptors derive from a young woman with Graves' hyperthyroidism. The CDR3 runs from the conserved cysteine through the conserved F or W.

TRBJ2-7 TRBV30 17 CAWSPRTARTTYYEQYF
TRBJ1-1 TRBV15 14 CATRVAPRDTEAFF
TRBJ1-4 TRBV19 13 CASARGWFEKLFF
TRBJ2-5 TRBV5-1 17 CASNSFSSGRDQETQYF
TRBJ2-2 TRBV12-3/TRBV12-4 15 CASSLSRLAAGELFF
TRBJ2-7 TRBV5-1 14 CASSLEGGGYEQYF
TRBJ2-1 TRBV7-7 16 CASSLATGGLDNEQFF
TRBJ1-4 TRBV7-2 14 CASSSTGGGEKLFF
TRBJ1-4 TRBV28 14 CASSSPTVNEKLFF
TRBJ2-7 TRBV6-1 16 CASSGHFSEGDYEQYF
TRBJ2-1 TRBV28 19 CASSPGQGALAGAYNEQFF
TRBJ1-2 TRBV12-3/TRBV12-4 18 CASSLDSWAQVPSYGYTF
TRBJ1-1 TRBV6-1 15 CASSDPGARNTEAFF
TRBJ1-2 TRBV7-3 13 CASSITGNYGYAF
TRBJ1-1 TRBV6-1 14 CASSYTDSYSEAFF
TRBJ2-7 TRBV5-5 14 CASSRSGPAYEQYF
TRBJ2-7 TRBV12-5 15 CASGLVTTGGREQYF
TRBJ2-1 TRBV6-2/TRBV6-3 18 CASSGGTSGERSYNEQFF
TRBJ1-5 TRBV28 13 CASIAGSNQPQHF
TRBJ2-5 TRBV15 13 CATSTGTGGTQYF
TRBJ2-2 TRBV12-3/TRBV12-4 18 CASSLGSSGSSGTGELFF
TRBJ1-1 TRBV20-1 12 CSATIGGTEAFF
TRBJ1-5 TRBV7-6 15 CASSLIQGGNQPQHF
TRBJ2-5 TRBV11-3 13 CASSPNFQETQYF
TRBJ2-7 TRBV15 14 CATSREFGGHEQYF
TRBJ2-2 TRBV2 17 CASSPTSGRPSTGELFF
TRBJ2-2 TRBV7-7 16 CASSFRGSGGTGELFF
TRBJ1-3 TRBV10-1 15 CASSIILNHGNTIYF
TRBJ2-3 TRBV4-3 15 CASSPTSGGQDTQYF
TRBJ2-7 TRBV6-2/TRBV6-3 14 CASRPGFNGYEQYF
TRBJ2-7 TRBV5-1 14 CASSLDLPQDEQYF
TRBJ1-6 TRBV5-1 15 CASSFETGVDSPLHF
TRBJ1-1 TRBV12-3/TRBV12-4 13 CASSSHNQGLAFF
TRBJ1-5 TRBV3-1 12 CASSKLDQPQHF
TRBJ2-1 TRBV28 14 CANNLAGPFDEQFF
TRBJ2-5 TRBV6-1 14 CASSNVLAQETQYF
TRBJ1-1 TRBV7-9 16 CASSPDRIHAGTEAFF
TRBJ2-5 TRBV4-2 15 CASSQGAGNQETQYF
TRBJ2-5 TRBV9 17 CASSVDPPGQKKETQYF
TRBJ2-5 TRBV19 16 CASSKTTGALQETQYF
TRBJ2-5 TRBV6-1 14 CASSVQGGGETQYF
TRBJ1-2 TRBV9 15 CASSVEDRGNYGYTF
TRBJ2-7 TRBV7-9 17 CASSDTRAGEHSYEQYF
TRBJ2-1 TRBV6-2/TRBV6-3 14 CASRGGLSYNEQFF
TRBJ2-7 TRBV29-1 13 CSVRPSGIYEQYF
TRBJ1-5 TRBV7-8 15 CASSSSRVANQPQHF
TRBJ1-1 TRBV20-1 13 CSARRRPDTEAFF
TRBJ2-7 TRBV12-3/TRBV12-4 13 CASGDGGSHEQYF
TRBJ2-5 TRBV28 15 CASSLTGTSFQTQYF
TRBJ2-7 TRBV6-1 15 CASSPSGSRTYEQYF
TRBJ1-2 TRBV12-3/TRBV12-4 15 CASRTRGGANYGYTF
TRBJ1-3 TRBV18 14 CASSPQISGNTIYF
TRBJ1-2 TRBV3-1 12 CASNNQGSGYTF